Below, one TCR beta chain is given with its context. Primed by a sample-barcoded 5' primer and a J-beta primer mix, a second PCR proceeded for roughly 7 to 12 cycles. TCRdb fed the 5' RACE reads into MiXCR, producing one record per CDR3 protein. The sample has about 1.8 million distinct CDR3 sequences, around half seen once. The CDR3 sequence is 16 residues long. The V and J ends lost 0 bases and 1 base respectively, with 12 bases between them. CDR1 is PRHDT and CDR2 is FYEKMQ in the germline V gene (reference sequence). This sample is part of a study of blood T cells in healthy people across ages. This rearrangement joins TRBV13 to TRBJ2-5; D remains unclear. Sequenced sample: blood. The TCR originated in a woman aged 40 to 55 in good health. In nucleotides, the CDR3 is TGTGCCAGCAGCTTAGGCCCTGCTCGGGCCCAAGAGACCCAGTACTTC. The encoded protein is CASSLGPARAQETQYF.